The clone carrying this TCR beta chain was found once. The data stem from a study of blood T cell repertoires in COVID-19. The CDR3 is made up of 14 amino acids. Trimming left V 0 bases short and J 1 base short, with 6 bases between. Germline CDR1 reads MNHEY; CDR2 reads SVGAGI. Libraries were prepared by immunoSEQ multiplex PCR; TCRdb keeps only in-frame clonotypes and omits some of them. The table includes some 42,000 clones, more than 60% detected once. This chain links TRBV6-5 with TRBJ1-1, with no clear D. What was sequenced was peripheral blood. This TCR came from a woman between 70 and 85 years old with acute or convalescent COVID-19. The CDR3: CASSYSLGNTEAFF. CDR3 DNA sequence: TGTGCCAGCAGTTACTCGCTAGGGAACACTGAAGCTTTCTTT.